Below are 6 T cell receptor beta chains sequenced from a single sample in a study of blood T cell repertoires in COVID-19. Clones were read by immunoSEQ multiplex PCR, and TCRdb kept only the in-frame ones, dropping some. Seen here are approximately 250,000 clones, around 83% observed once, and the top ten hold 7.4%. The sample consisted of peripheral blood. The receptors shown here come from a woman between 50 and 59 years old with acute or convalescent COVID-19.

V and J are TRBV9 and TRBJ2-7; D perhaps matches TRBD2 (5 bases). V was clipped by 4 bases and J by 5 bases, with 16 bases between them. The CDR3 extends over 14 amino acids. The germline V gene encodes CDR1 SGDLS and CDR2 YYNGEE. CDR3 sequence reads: CASSMTGPGDEQYF. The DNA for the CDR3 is TGTGCCAGCAGCATGACCGGGCCCGGGGACGAGCAGTACTTC.

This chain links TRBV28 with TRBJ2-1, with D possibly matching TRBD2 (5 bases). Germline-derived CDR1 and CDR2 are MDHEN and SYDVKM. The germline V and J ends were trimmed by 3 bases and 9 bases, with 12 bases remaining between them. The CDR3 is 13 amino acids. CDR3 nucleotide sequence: TGTGCCAGCAGTTTCGGGGATAGGATTGAGCAGTTCTTC. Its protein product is CASSFGDRIEQFF.

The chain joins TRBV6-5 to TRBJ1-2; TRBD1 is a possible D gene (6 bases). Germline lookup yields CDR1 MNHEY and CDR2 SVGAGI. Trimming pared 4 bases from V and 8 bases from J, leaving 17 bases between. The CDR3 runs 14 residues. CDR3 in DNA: TGTGCCAGCAGTTCCCGGGACACGAACCGGGGCTACACCTTC. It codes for CASSSRDTNRGYTF.

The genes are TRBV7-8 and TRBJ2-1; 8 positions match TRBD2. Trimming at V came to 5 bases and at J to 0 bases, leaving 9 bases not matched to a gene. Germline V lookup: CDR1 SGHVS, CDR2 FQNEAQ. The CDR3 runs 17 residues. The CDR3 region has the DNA TGTGCCAGCAGCCCCCATCTAAGCGGGAGCTCCTACAATGAGCAGTTCTTC. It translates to CASSPHLSGSSYNEQFF.

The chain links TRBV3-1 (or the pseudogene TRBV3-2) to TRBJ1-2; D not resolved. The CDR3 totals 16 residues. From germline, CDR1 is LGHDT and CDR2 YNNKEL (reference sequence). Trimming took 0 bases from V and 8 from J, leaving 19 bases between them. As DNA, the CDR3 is TGTGCCAGCAGCCAAGATCTGGTCCCTAGGAGTCAGGGCTACACCTTC. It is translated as CASSQDLVPRSQGYTF.

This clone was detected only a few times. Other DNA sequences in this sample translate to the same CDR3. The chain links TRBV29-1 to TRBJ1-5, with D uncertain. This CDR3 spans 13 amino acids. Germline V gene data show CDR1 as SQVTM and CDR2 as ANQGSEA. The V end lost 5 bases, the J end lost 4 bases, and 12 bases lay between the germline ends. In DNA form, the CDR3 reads TGCAGCGTTCAGGACTCGAGTAATCAGCCCCAGCATTTT. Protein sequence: CSVQDSSNQPQHF.